One sample yielded the 24 T cell receptor beta chains listed below, sequenced in a study of shared clonotypes between healthy human individuals. Repertoires were generated with immunoSEQ multiplex PCR, while TCRdb's copy carries only in-frame clones and drops some. The table includes about 2.3 million clones, more than 85% detected once. Sequences were obtained from naive CD4+ T cells from PBMCs. The subset was: CD45RA+ positively selected. The receptors were sampled from a man between 18 and 35 years old in good health. Some clones in this sample may be carry-over from other donors' samples.

The V gene is TRBV9, the J gene TRBJ2-6; D remains unclear. Germline V gives CDR1 SGDLS, CDR2 YYNGEE. The CDR3 sequence is 13 residues long. Trimming left V 7 bases short and J 0 bases short, with 5 bases between. CDR3 in amino acids: CASGYSGANVLTF. Written as DNA, the CDR3 is TGTGCCAGCGGATACTCTGGGGCCAACGTCCTGACTTTC.

This clone was observed a single time. The V gene is TRBV6-1, the J gene TRBJ1-6, with D possibly matching TRBD1 (6 bases). V lost 3 bases and J 7 bases, leaving 10 bases between the germline ends. The CDR3 runs to 14 residues. Germline loops: CDR1 MNHNS, CDR2 SASEGT. In nucleotides, the CDR3 is TGTGCCAGCAGTGATCAGGGGCCGAATTCACCCCTCCACTTT. Its protein is CASSDQGPNSPLHF.

The V call is TRBV6-1, the J call TRBJ2-7; 13 bases are a match to TRBD2. Germline CDR1 reads MNHNS; CDR2 reads SASEGT. Trimming removed 8 bases from V and 2 bases from J; junction bases left unmatched: 0. This CDR3 is 13 amino acids long. Here the CDR3 reads CASGTSGTYEQYF. The DNA of the CDR3 is TGTGCCAGCGGGACTAGCGGGACCTACGAGCAGTACTTC.

The rearrangement links TRBV4-3 to TRBJ2-3; TRBD2 matches 9 bases. The V and J ends lost 3 bases and 6 bases, in that order; junction bases with no gene match: 13. The germline gives CDR1 LGHNA, CDR2 YSLEER. This CDR3 contains 17 residues. The CDR3 nucleotides read TGCGCCAGCAGCCAGGAGACTAGCGGACAGCGTTGGGATACGCAGTATTTT. Translated: CASSQETSGQRWDTQYF.

The CDR3 nucleotides are TGCGCCAGCAGTTTCCGGACAGGGGCAGGTGAGCAGTTCTTC. Translation gives CASSFRTGAGEQFF. This rearrangement joins TRBV5-1 to TRBJ2-1, with 9 bases fitting TRBD1. The CDR3 is 14 amino acids. Trimming removed 5 bases from V and 9 bases from J; junction bases left unmatched: 9. Germline V gene sequence: CDR1 SGHRS, CDR2 YFSETQ.

V gene TRBV5-4 combines with J gene TRBJ1-3; weak D call: TRBD1 (6 bases). The V gene lost 4 bases and the J gene lost 4 bases, with 15 bases spanning the gap. Germline assignment: CDR1 SGHNT and CDR2 YYREEE (reference sequence). The CDR3 spans 15 residues. The CDR3 sequence: CASSRTGITGNTIYF. The CDR3 region has the DNA TGTGCCAGCAGCCGAACAGGGATCACCGGAAACACCATATATTTT.

The V gene is TRBV15, the J gene TRBJ2-3; TRBD2 agrees at 8 bases. Trimming removed 0 bases from V and 7 bases from J; junction bases left unmatched: 12. The germline CDR1 and CDR2 sequences are LNHNV and YYDKDF (reference sequence). The length of the CDR3 is 17 residues. In DNA, the CDR3 is TGTGCCACCAGCAGAGATCGCTCCGGGGGGGGCAGGAATACGCAGTATTTT. Amino acids: CATSRDRSGGGRNTQYF.

On this clone: At the DNA level, this CDR3 is encoded by other sequences in the same sample as well. This chain connects TRBV5-1 to TRBJ2-3; 8 bases line up with TRBD2. The CDR3 is made up of 16 amino acids. After removal of 2 bases from V and 1 base from J, the junction contained 6 bases not matched to a gene. The germline gives CDR1 SGHRS, CDR2 YFSETQ. The CDR3 spells CASSLGLAAGTDTQYF. For the CDR3, the DNA is TGCGCCAGCAGCTTAGGACTAGCCGCGGGCACAGATACGCAGTATTTT.

This sequence joins TRBV2 and TRBJ2-2; D call uncertain. The V gene's germline CDR1 is SNHLY and CDR2 FYNNEI. CDR3 length: 13 amino acids. Trimming pared 6 bases from V and 2 bases from J, leaving 7 bases between. CDR3 amino acids: CASRSDNTGELFF. CDR3 sequence (DNA): TGTGCCAGCAGAAGCGATAACACCGGGGAGCTGTTTTTT.

Remarks on this clone: Other nucleotide sequences from this sample produce the same CDR3. The V gene is TRBV5-1, the J gene TRBJ1-2; unclear D gene. This CDR3 contains 14 residues. V was clipped by 1 base and J by 2 bases, with 9 bases between them. CDR1 is SGHRS, CDR2 YFSETQ, per germline. CDR3 protein: CASSLSAANYGYTF. The CDR3 DNA follows: TGCGCCAGCAGCTTGTCGGCAGCCAACTATGGCTACACCTTC. Full variable domain (rest looked up from reference TRBV5-1 and TRBJ1-2): KAGVTQTPRYLIKTRGQQVTLSCSPISGHRSVSWYQQTPGQGLQFLFEYFSETQRNKGNFPGRFSGRQFSNSRSEMNVSTLELGDSALYLCASSLSAANYGYTFGSGTRLTVV.

V usage is TRBV7-3 and J usage is TRBJ1-1; D unclear. The CDR3 covers 16 residues. Between the trimmed V and J ends, which lost 2 bases and 3 bases, there was a span of 16 bases. In germline, CDR1 is SGHTA, CDR2 FQGTGA. The CDR3 region is CASSLAPPSADTEAFF. CDR3 DNA: TGTGCCAGCAGCTTAGCCCCCCCCTCCGCGGACACTGAAGCTTTCTTT.

The V gene is TRBV28, the J gene TRBJ1-2; no reliable D call. This CDR3 contains 14 residues. V shed 6 bases and J shed 4 bases, with 15 bases lying between them. Germline V gene sequence: CDR1 MDHEN, CDR2 SYDVKM. The CDR3: CASSAVAPPYGYTF. DNA of the CDR3: TGTGCCAGCAGCGCAGTGGCTCCCCCCTATGGCTACACCTTC.

The chain has TRBV19 and TRBJ2-5; 8 positions agree with TRBD2. Losses at the gene ends were 1 base for V and 5 bases for J; bases not matched to a gene: 12. Germline CDR1 and CDR2: LNHDA and SQIVND (reference sequence). There are 17 residues in the CDR3. For the CDR3, the DNA is TGTGCCAGTAGTATAGGCGGGAGGACCTCGAGGACGGAGACCCAGTACTTC. This codes for CASSIGGRTSRTETQYF.

The gene calls are TRBV7-9 and TRBJ1-2, with 8 bases aligning to TRBD1. This CDR3 contains 16 residues. Germline CDR1 and CDR2: SEHNR and FQNEAQ (reference sequence). V shed 1 base and J 1 base; nucleotides not matched to a gene: 5. The CDR3 protein is CASSLVDREGNYGYTF. CDR3 DNA: TGTGCCAGCAGCTTAGTGGACAGGGAGGGTAACTATGGCTACACCTTC. The full variable domain, rest sourced from reference TRBV7-9 and TRBJ1-2, is DTGVSQNPRHKITKRGQNVTFRCDPISEHNRLYWYRQTLGQGPEFLTYFQNEAQLEKSRLLSDRFSAERPKGSFSTLEIQRTEQGDSAMYLCASSLVDREGNYGYTFGSGTRLTVV.

The genes are TRBV5-1 and TRBJ2-7, with 8 nucleotides matching TRBD1. The CDR3 is 15 residues long. Germline values: CDR1 SGHRS, CDR2 YFSETQ. V lost 4 bases, J lost 3 bases, and 9 bases stayed unmatched. The CDR3 nucleotides are TGCGCCAGCAGCCGTCCCGGGACAGGACTCTACGAGCAGTACTTC. It specifies CASSRPGTGLYEQYF.

The CDR3 spells CASSDREGAAGPDTQYF. The CDR3 DNA is TGTGCCAGCAGTGACCGAGAGGGGGCCGCGGGTCCAGATACGCAGTATTTT. This chain uses TRBV6-4 with TRBJ2-3, with 7 bases lining up with TRBD1. Germline assignment: CDR1 MRHNA and CDR2 SNTAGT. This CDR3 is built from 17 residues. V lost 2 bases to trimming and J lost 4 bases; unmatched junction nucleotides: 12.

V usage is TRBV28 and J usage is TRBJ1-3, with TRBD1 as a possible D gene (6 bases). Germline CDR1 MDHEN, CDR2 SYDVKM. V gave up 3 bases and J gave up 4 bases, with 13 bases separating them. The CDR3 length is 15 residues. The CDR3 here is CASSLGQGFGNTIYF. The DNA for the CDR3 is TGTGCCAGCAGTTTGGGGCAGGGGTTCGGAAACACCATATATTTT.

V is TRBV9 and J is TRBJ1-4; D remains unclear. V lost 1 base, J lost 8 bases, and 18 bases lay in between. The germline gives CDR1 SGDLS, CDR2 YYNGEE. The CDR3 is 16 residues long. This chain's CDR3 is CASSVSSHAGGEKLFF. CDR3 DNA: TGTGCCAGCAGCGTATCATCCCACGCGGGAGGGGAAAAACTGTTTTTT.

The rearrangement links TRBV9 to TRBJ2-1; D is unresolved. V lost 4 bases and J 2 bases, leaving 10 bases between the germline ends. The germline gives CDR1 SGDLS, CDR2 YYNGEE. This CDR3 region has 14 residues. The DNA for the CDR3 is TGTGCCAGCAGCCCCAAGGCCACCTACAATGAGCAGTTCTTC. Translation gives CASSPKATYNEQFF.

The V gene is TRBV28, the J gene TRBJ2-3; TRBD1 might be the D (6 bases). V gave up 2 bases and J gave up 4 bases, with 13 bases separating them. Germline V lookup: CDR1 MDHEN, CDR2 SYDVKM. This CDR3 is built from 15 residues. The CDR3 DNA sequence: TGTGCCAGCAGTTTAAAGTTGGCAGGGGCAGATACGCAGTATTTT. It translates to CASSLKLAGADTQYF.

The chain joins TRBV7-2 to TRBJ2-5; the match to TRBD2 covers 8 bases. J lost 5 bases, V lost 2 bases, and 10 bases had no gene match. Germline CDR1 is SGHTA and CDR2 is FQGNSA. CDR3 length: 16 residues. The chain's CDR3 is CASSLLRSGGVETQYF. CDR3 sequence (DNA): TGTGCCAGCAGCTTACTTCGGTCGGGAGGGGTCGAGACCCAGTACTTC.

The rearrangement joins TRBV18 to TRBJ1-1; D call uncertain. The germline CDR1 and CDR2 sequences are KGHSH and LQKENI. This CDR3 comprises 13 residues. Between the trimmed V and J ends, which lost 3 bases and 4 bases, there was a span of 9 bases. CDR3 loop: CASSPPSTTEAFF. As DNA, the CDR3 is TGTGCCAGCTCACCCCCCTCGACCACTGAAGCTTTCTTT.

This chain joins TRBV30 and TRBJ1-3; D remains unclear. The CDR3 runs 12 residues. Germline CDR1 and CDR2: GTSNPN and SVGIG (reference sequence). The germline V and J ends were trimmed by 4 bases and 1 base, with 5 bases remaining between them. The CDR3 DNA is TGTGCCTGGATCACTTCTGGAAACACCATATATTTT. Protein: CAWITSGNTIYF.

This chain joins TRBV6-5 and TRBJ2-5, with TRBD1 matching 7 bases. CDR3 length: 15 amino acids. Germline CDR1 reads MNHEY; CDR2 reads SVGAGI. J was trimmed by 2 bases and V by 6 bases; bases with no gene match: 9. CDR3 bases: TGTGCCAGCAGACAAGGGACAGTGAAACAAGAGACCCAGTACTTC. This encodes CASRQGTVKQETQYF.